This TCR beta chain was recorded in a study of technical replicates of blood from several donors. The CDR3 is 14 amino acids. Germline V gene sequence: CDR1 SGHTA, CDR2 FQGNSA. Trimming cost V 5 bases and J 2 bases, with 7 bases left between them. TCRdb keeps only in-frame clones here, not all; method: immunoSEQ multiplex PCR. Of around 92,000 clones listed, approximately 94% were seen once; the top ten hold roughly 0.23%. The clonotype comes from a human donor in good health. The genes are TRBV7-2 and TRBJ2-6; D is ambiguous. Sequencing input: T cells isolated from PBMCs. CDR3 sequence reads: CASSPSPGANVLTF. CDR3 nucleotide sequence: TGTGCCAGCAGCCCCAGTCCTGGGGCCAACGTCCTGACTTTC.